One T cell receptor (beta chain) is described in this entry. Antigen specificity is unknown. These data belong to a study of cytomegalovirus exposure and HLA in healthy donors. Study-level background: The Caucasian-associated ancestry cluster held roughly 78% of 300 to 450 genotyped donors.

PCR involved 60 Vbeta and 13 Jbeta primers. Clones were read by immunoSEQ multiplex PCR, and TCRdb kept only the in-frame ones, dropping some. Among tens of thousands of clones, about 73% were seen once, and the ten largest hold more than 7.5%. Trimming shortened V by 4 bases and J by 7 bases, and 19 bases separated the two germline ends. This CDR3 region has 14 residues. The germline CDR1 and CDR2 sequences are SQVTM and ANQGSEA. Study-wide results and caveats: V- and J-gene trimming in TCR beta was tied to a missense DCLRE1C variant by an analysis performed later. Later findings reportedly placed an Asian-associated ancestry cluster below the approximately 620-donor mean for N-insertions. A likely sequencing artifact accounted for one observed cluster of highly shared sequence variants.

Sequencing input: PBMCs. The chain recombines TRBV29-1 with TRBJ1-2, with D possibly matching TRBD1 (6 bases). This receptor was identified in a woman aged 45-65 years in good health and CMV-seropositive. This CDR3 is CSVVFPGGQSGYTF. In DNA form, the CDR3 reads TGCAGCGTTGTTTTTCCGGGGGGGCAGAGTGGCTACACCTTC.